This T cell receptor beta chain is from a study of blood T cell repertoires in COVID-19. Study context: Acute and convalescent COVID-19 samples came from the United States, Italy and Spain. T cells, B-cell-depleted T cells, or PBMCs provided the cDNA or gDNA that served as material.

In the study's own analysis: By means of reference gene primer amplification, nucleated cell counts were estimated. Assay used: immunoSEQ multiplex PCR; TCRdb lists only in-frame clones, some missing. V, J and clone size were drawn from that table, and D and trimming were deduced from the DNA. The repertoire has some 48,000 clones, around 84% of them found once; the top ten carry less than 3%. The CDR3 length is 15 residues. Trimming removed 6 bases at V and 2 bases at J, with 13 bases between. CDR1 is KGHSH and CDR2 is LQKENI in the germline V gene. During active infection, Seattle patients enrolled and were then monitored through disease.

This TCR was recovered from a woman of 80 years or more with COVID-19, enrolled during active disease. The chain employs TRBV18 and TRBJ1-4; tentatively, D is TRBD1 (6 bases). Sequenced: peripheral blood. As DNA, the CDR3 is TGTGCCAGCTCTCGAGACAGGAACACTAATGAAAAACTGTTTTTT. Its translation is CASSRDRNTNEKLFF.